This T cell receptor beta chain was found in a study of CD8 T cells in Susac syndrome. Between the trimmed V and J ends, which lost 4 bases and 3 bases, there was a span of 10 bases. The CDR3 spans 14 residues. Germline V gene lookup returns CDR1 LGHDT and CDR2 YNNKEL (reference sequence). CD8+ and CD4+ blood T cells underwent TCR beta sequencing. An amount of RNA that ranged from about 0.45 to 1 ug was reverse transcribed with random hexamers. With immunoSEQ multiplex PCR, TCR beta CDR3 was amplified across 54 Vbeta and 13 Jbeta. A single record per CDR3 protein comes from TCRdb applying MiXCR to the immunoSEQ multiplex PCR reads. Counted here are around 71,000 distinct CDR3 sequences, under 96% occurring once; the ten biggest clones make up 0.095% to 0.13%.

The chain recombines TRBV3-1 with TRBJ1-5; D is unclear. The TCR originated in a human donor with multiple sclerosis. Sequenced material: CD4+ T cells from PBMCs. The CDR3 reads CASSPSGNNQPQHF. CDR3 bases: TGTGCCAGCAGCCCCTCCGGGAACAATCAGCCCCAGCATTTT.